This TCR beta chain appears in the sequencing data of a study of T cells in Graves' hyperthyroidism and ophthalmopathy (dated by TCRdb to the late 2010s). Regarding the study in general: Peripheral blood was collected at initial diagnosis, before any treatment. To identify TCR V-J signatures that set the groups apart, the researchers used a discovery cohort of about a hundred patients, made up of 40 to 45 with Graves' ophthalmopathy and 55 to 65 with stable Graves' hyperthyroidism. In addition, the study compared T-cell repertoires in thyroid tissue and in blood from roughly 6 Graves' hyperthyroidism patients. After blood sampling, hyperthyroidism patients were treated with methimazole at a starting dose of 30 mg daily, and ophthalmopathy patients were treated with high-dose intravenous methylprednisolone. For training and testing, the 80 to 100 patients in the discovery cohort were randomly divided in a 7:3 ratio. The paper reports TCR Vbeta CDR3 sequencing of approximately 140 peripheral blood samples: over 40 ophthalmopathy, fewer than 85 hyperthyroidism and approximately 17 progressor patients. Whether ophthalmopathy could be predicted prospectively was tested in an independent validation cohort made up of roughly 19 hyperthyroidism patients plus 17 patients who later progressed to ophthalmopathy.

This clonotype has at least ten counts. Its antigen target is currently unknown. No much larger clone is present one base from it, and per-base qualities are unavailable. TCR beta CDR3 regions were amplified from RNA transcripts. The first round of RT-PCR for the TCR CDR3 was performed with the HTBI primer set and the Qiagen OneStep RT-PCR kit. The libraries were constructed in a second round of multiplex PCR and then size-selected and purified. Sequencing of the libraries was done on an Illumina HiSeq2000 using paired-end 100 bp reads. Per the authors' processing: SOAPnuke was used to process the raw data, removing reads that contained adapters or uncalled bases, had a mean Phred below 15, or lacked an exact match to the constant primer or identifier. COPE v1.2.5 was used to merge the high-quality paired reads, and each unique nucleotide sequence was defined as a clonotype. Clonotypes were aligned to IMGT TRBV, TRBD and TRBJ reference segments using MiTCR v1.1. The analysis was restricted to V-J combinations with a frequency above 0.0001, which together covered 98% to 99.2% of the repertoires. A TCS score was defined as the ratio between F50 (clonal expansion) and ExV (chaos), using BLOSUM62-based TCRdist between CDR3 peptides within each V-J. Welch's t-statistics and random forest reduced around 510 V-J features to under 15, which were used in a naive Bayes classifier (R e1071). TCRdb cleaned the public reads at Q25 with fastp, built clones with MiXCR and kept in-frame beta chains. Every entry covers one CDR3 protein and lists the most common genes and DNA from its rows. In this record, the V and J calls reflect TCRdb's handling and not the investigators' own analysis. The sample has 300,000 or so distinct CDR3 sequences on record, approximately 16% of them singletons. The ten largest clones take up approximately 33% of the sample.

Per the germline V gene, WSHSY is the CDR1 and SAAADI is the CDR2. Its CDR3 holds 15 amino acids, cysteine through phenylalanine. The only DNA kept is the CDR3, 45 bases in frame from the first base. V loses 3 bases at its end and J loses 4 bases; junction bases beyond the gene matches: 8. Stable Graves' hyperthyroidism was defined as the absence of progression to ophthalmopathy over 18 months of follow-up. Hyperthyroidism patients were newly diagnosed, with disease duration under 2 months, and aged 18 to 65 years. Exclusion was applied to patients with uncontrolled infections, other autoimmune diseases, pregnancy or lactation. Clinical symptoms, serum thyroxine and TRAb, thyroid ultrasound, and orbital computed tomography formed the basis for the diagnoses. Ficoll-Paque density gradient centrifugation was used to isolate PBMCs from around 10 ml of fresh peripheral blood. Total RNA was extracted with Trizol reagent, and quality was checked on an Agilent 2100 Bioanalyzer.

The paper as a whole reports these results and caveats: Blood samples also contained most of the expanded thyroid clonotypes (frequency above 0.001), which suggests that blood repertoires may reflect thyroid immune responses. Sample size was not statistically predetermined, and blinding of investigators to group allocation was not performed. In validation, progression to ophthalmopathy was predicted by the model with 70.59% sensitivity and roughly 72% specificity, a median of about 6.4 months before onset. A model built on a 13 V-J signature distinguished ophthalmopathy from stable hyperthyroidism, reaching 87.88% sensitivity and 81.08% specificity in cross-validation and 80%/75% in testing.

This chain joins TRBV10-2 to TRBJ2-5; 7 bases in between match TRBD1. This clonotype was sampled from a man in his thirties or forties with Graves' hyperthyroidism. The source material was blood. The CDR3 protein is CASSDTKQGRETQYF. At the DNA level, the sequence is TGCGCCAGCAGTGACACTAAACAGGGGCGAGAGACCCAGTACTTC.